This T cell receptor beta chain originates from a study of control samples from healthy donors and cancer patients. Profiled with immunoSEQ multiplex PCR; TCRdb holds only in-frame clones, not every one. The sample includes around 71,000 clones, around 87% of them seen just once. This CDR3 has 15 amino acids. With V trimmed by 0 bases and J by 4 bases, 2 bases remained unmatched. Per germline, CDR1 SGDLS and CDR2 YYNGEE. This chain uses TRBV9 with TRBJ2-5, with TRBD1 identical over 11 bases. Input material: PBMCs. The receptor comes from a woman in her forties or fifties with head and neck cancer. In DNA form, the CDR3 reads TGTGCCAGCAGCGTAGGAGGGACAGGGGGAGAGACCCAGTACTTC. It encodes CASSVGGTGGETQYF.